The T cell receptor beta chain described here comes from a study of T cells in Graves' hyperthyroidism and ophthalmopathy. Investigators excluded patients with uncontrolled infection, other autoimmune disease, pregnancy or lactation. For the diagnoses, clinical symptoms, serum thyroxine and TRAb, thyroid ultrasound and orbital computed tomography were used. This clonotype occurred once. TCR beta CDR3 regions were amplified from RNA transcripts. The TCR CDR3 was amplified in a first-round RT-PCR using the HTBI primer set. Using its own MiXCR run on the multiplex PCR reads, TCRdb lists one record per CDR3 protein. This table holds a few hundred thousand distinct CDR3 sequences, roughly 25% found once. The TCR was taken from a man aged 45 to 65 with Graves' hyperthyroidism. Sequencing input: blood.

The CDR3 protein is CASSMGAGVYEQYF. CDR3 coding DNA: TGTGCCAGCAGTATGGGCGCGGGAGTCTACGAGCAGTACTTC. This chain joins TRBV12-3 or TRBV12-4 and TRBJ2-7; 7 bases are shared with TRBD2. This CDR3 is built from 14 residues. Germline trimming cut 5 bases from V and 3 bases from J; bases unmatched to any gene: 7.